Reported below is one T cell receptor beta chain. Using RNA transcripts as the source, TCR beta CDR3 regions were amplified. First-round RT-PCR targeting the TCR CDR3 was performed with the HTBI primer set. TCRdb fed the multiplex PCR reads into MiXCR, producing one record per CDR3 protein. This table has 600,000 to 800,000 distinct CDR3 sequences, roughly a third appearing once. The data are from a study of T cells in Graves' hyperthyroidism and ophthalmopathy. The source of this sequence is a middle-aged woman with Graves' hyperthyroidism. Sequenced sample: blood.

CDR3 sequence (DNA): TGTGCCTGGAGTCTGGACAGTTCCGACTACGAGCAGTACTTC. Its translation is CAWSLDSSDYEQYF. This chain links TRBV19 with TRBJ2-7; TRBD1 is a possible D gene (6 bases). CDR1 is LNHDA and CDR2 is SQIVND in the germline V gene (reference sequence). V was clipped by 11 bases and J by 3 bases, with 20 bases between them. The CDR3 runs 14 residues. The variable domain in full, with the rest retrieved from reference TRBV19 and TRBJ2-7, is DGGITQSPKYLFRKEGQNVTLSCEQNLNHDAMYWYRQDPGQGLRLIYYSQIVNDFQKGDIAEGYSVSREKKESFPLTVTSAQKNPTAFYLCAWSLDSSDYEQYFGPGTRLTVT.